The clone carrying this T cell receptor beta chain has a single count. The assay was immunoSEQ multiplex PCR, and TCRdb's table has in-frame clones only and misses some. The sample gives approximately 220,000 clones, roughly 90% of which show up once; approximately 4.8% is in the top ten. This entry is derived from a study of blood T cell repertoires in COVID-19. The wider study: Researchers got acute and convalescent COVID-19 samples from the United States, Italy and Spain.

In the 2 weeks before study entry, exposed participants met a COVID-19 case, which was PCR-confirmed or clinician-diagnosed. The source material was PBMCs or T cells enriched from blood (not recorded which). This TCR derives from a woman in her twenties or thirties who had been exposed to COVID-19.

The CDR3 is CASSLSTGGGTEAFF. The DNA of the CDR3 is TGTGCCAGCAGTCTCTCGACAGGGGGTGGCACTGAAGCTTTCTTT. The chain has TRBV27 and TRBJ1-1; 9 bases map to TRBD1. The trim removed 5 bases at V and 4 bases at J, leaving 8 bases unmatched. This CDR3 comprises 15 residues. Germline V gene data show CDR1 as MNHEY and CDR2 as SMNVEV (reference sequence).